This T cell receptor beta chain was sequenced for a study of identical twins (dated by TCRdb to about 2016). Regarding the complete study: To test whether fetal clonotypes persist, the study used deep sequencing on TCR alpha and beta repertoires from monozygotic twins, unrelated adults of various ages, and cord blood. To rule out contamination, the twin experiments were replicated at different times with different library preparation protocols.

Every donor was a healthy Caucasian. The twin cohort comprised three pairs of female monozygotic twins, all aged roughly 18 to 29 years. Peripheral blood mononuclear cells were used as the source from which RNA for TCR libraries was isolated. Libraries came from 5' RACE. The sequencer was an Illumina HiSeq 2000. A universal primer binding site was introduced by template switching, and a unique molecular identifier was present in the final cDNA, enabling accurate counting of TCR cDNA molecules. Specific primers in the conserved constant-segment region were used to synthesize first-strand cDNA for TCR alpha and beta chains. To control for contamination, every cDNA library carried two barcodes: a SMART-Mk sample barcode plus Illumina barcodes. TruSeq adapter sequences along with Illumina sample barcodes were introduced in two successive PCR steps. Sequencing of the TCR alpha and beta cDNA libraries was done on the Illumina HiSeq platform using custom primers. Per the source publication's procedure: Raw reads were processed with MiGEC to extract unique molecular identifiers, and MiXCR was used to determine CDR3 positions. For each individual, recombination models were inferred using an EM algorithm with the repgenHMM and IGoR tools. Shared clonotype analysis was performed with the tcR package in R, normalizing sharing by the product of cloneset sizes. To study raw recombination free of thymic and clonal selection effects, out-of-frame nonproductive sequences were analyzed. The public reads were run again by TCRdb, first through fastp at Q25 and then through MiXCR, and only productive beta chains were kept. Rows with a matching CDR3 protein are joined into one entry that keeps the most common DNA and genes. TCRdb, rather than the study authors, made the V and J calls. For this sample the table gives under 1 million distinct CDR3 sequences, of which 12% were detected only once. The ten largest clones represent about 1.5% of the sample.

About this clonotype itself: Its cognate antigen has yet to be identified. Base qualities are not at hand, and no much larger clone is one base apart.

The research as a whole found: Fewer insertions were carried by abundant cord blood beta clonotypes, a similar but weaker trend appeared in young adult naive repertoires, and no such trend appeared in memory repertoires. In monozygotic twins, recombination models systematically underestimated out-of-frame TCR alpha sharing, but the models matched the sharing seen between unrelated individuals. Compared with coincidental sharing between unrelated individuals, out-of-frame TCR alpha sequences shared between twins had an excess of sequences with low generation probability. The excess sharing between twins in beta out-of-frame sequences was weaker because fewer shared sequences reduced the signal-to-noise ratio. Because the same donors could not be followed over many years, the conclusions depended on cross-sectional statistical analysis. Invariant T cells such as MAIT and iNKT could partly confound zero-insertion analyses, although diverse VJ usage argued against such confounding for most clonotypes.

This sample also appeared in a second study, on yellow fever vaccine responses in identical twins. The second study's authors report: The authors reported that the T cell response to vaccination in identical twins appeared partly convergent and partly personalized. In identical twins, the study followed T cell clones that responded to the vaccine with precision.

The sample taken for sequencing was PBMCs. The TCR was taken from a young woman in good health.

CDR3 loop: CASSSVLGIYNQETQYF. Here is the DNA: TGTGCCAGCAGCTCCGTGCTGGGGATCTACAACCAAGAGACCCAGTACTTC. The chain is assembled from TRBV12-3 or TRBV12-4 and TRBJ2-5; confidence is insufficient to name the D gene. The CDR3 runs 17 amino acids, cysteine and phenylalanine included. Only the CDR3 region is kept as DNA, spanning 51 bases read in frame from base 1. Relative to germline, V is 6 bases shorter and J is 0 bases shorter, with 20 bases between their ends.